This is a list of T cell receptor beta chains from one sample in a study of T cells after yellow fever vaccination. A single record per CDR3 protein comes from TCRdb applying MiXCR to the 5' RACE reads. The sample has approximately 150,000 distinct CDR3 sequences, roughly 8.8% seen once. Specimen: CD8+ T cells sorted from PBMCs, collected 45 days after the yellow fever booster vaccination. These receptors were taken from a man aged 18 to 29 who received the YFV17D yellow fever vaccine. The CDR3 runs from the conserved cysteine through the conserved F or W. D genes are given only for firm matches. The size field is filled for only some rows; it gives once, few, many or a size class.

- TRBJ2-1 - TRBV5-4 TGTGCCAGCAGCCCAATAGACCGAGAACTCAATGAGCAGTTCTTC CASSPIDRELNEQFF
- TRBJ1-5 - TRBV4-2 TGTGCCAGCAGCCAAGAACAGGGACCCAATCAGCCCCAGCATTTT CASSQEQGPNQPQHF
- TRBJ1-2 - TRBV25-1 TGTGCCAGCAGTGAATGGGGGGTAGGGCCCACGTATGGCTACACCTTC CASSEWGVGPTYGYTF
few TRBJ2-6 - TRBV11-2 TGTGCCAGCAGCTTCAGTGGAGGGGATCCTTCCGGGGCCAACGTCCTGACTTTC CASSFSGGDPSGANVLTF
few TRBJ1-2 TRBD1 TRBV2 TGTGCCAGCAGCCCTAGAACGGGACAGAAGAACTATGGCTACACCTTC CASSPRTGQKNYGYTF
- TRBJ1-5 - TRBV6-2/TRBV6-3 TGTGCCAGCAGTTACGTAGCTCAGCCCCAGCATTTT CASSYVAQPQHF
- TRBJ2-1 - TRBV9 TGTGCCAGCAGCGTATATGGGGTAAATGAGCAGTTCTTC CASSVYGVNEQFF
few TRBJ2-7 - TRBV5-1 TGCGCCAGCTCTACCGGGACTGACTACGAGCAGTACTTC CASSTGTDYEQYF
few TRBJ1-1 - TRBV11-2 TGTGCCAGCAGCTTAGATCTTTATGGGGGACCTGAAGCTTTCTTT CASSLDLYGGPEAFF
- TRBJ2-3 - TRBV4-3 TGCGCCAGCAGCCAAGGCGAGGCTAGCACAGATACGCAGTATTTT CASSQGEASTDTQYF
- TRBJ1-6 - TRBV7-9 TGTGCCAGCAGCCCCTCTGTGGGCGGCTCCTATAATTCACCCCTCCACTTT CASSPSVGGSYNSPLHF
few TRBJ1-5 - TRBV4-2 TGTGCCAGCAGAACCAGGTTCAATAGCAATCAGCCCCAGCATTTT CASRTRFNSNQPQHF
few TRBJ1-2 TRBD1 TRBV4-3 TGCGCCAGCAGCCAAGTCCAGGGGGCTCCTGGTGGCTACACCTTC CASSQVQGAPGGYTF
- TRBJ2-2 - TRBV4-1 TGCGCCAGCAGCCAAGTTGGGGGATCCGGGGAGCTGTTTTTT CASSQVGGSGELFF
- TRBJ1-5 - TRBV6-2/TRBV6-3 TGTGCCGGGGGACGCCAGCCCCAGCATTTT CAGGRQPQHF
- TRBJ1-1 - TRBV29-1 TGCAGCGTTGACCAGAACACTGAAGCTTTCTTT CSVDQNTEAFF
- TRBJ2-7 - TRBV19 TGTGCCAGTAGTATAATAGTTGCGGCTTCCTACGAGCAGTACTTC CASSIIVAASYEQYF
many TRBJ2-7 TRBD2 TRBV5-1 TGCGCCAGCAGCTTGGCTGAGGGGACTATTGGCGAGCAGTACTTC CASSLAEGTIGEQYF
few TRBJ1-4 TRBD1 TRBV4-3 TGCGCCAGCAGCGCACGGACAGGGGGGGGTAATGAAAAACTGTTTTTT CASSARTGGGNEKLFF
few TRBJ2-3 - TRBV29-1 TGCAGCGTTCCGGGACATACGACAGATACGCAGTATTTT CSVPGHTTDTQYF
few TRBJ1-5 - TRBV7-9 TGTGCCAGCAGCTTAGGGGGGGTTCAGCCCCAGCATTTT CASSLGGVQPQHF
few TRBJ2-7 - TRBV27 TGTGCCAGCAGTTATGCGACAGGCCCATCCTACGAGCAGTACTTC CASSYATGPSYEQYF
- TRBJ1-1 - TRBV27 TGTGCCAGCAGTCCCGTCCTGGTTTATCTCACTGAAGCTTTCTTT CASSPVLVYLTEAFF
- TRBJ2-2 TRBD1 TRBV10-3 TGTGCCATTTCAACCGGGACAGCAGCCGGGGAGCTGTTTTTT CAISTGTAAGELFF
- TRBJ1-5 - TRBV27 TGTGCCAGTATGGCAGGACTTTATAGCAATCAGCCCCAGCATTTT CASMAGLYSNQPQHF
- TRBJ2-3 - TRBV24-1 TGTGCCACCAGCGAACAGGGTGATACGCAGTATTTT CATSEQGDTQYF
- TRBJ2-5 TRBD1 TRBV2 TGTGCCAGCAGGGGAACGGGGACAGAGTACTTC CASRGTGTEYF
- TRBJ2-1 - TRBV29-1 TGCAGCGTTCTGCTTTGGGGGACGAAGGGTAATGAGCAGTTCTTC CSVLLWGTKGNEQFF
- TRBJ1-5 TRBD1 TRBV6-2/TRBV6-3 TGTGCCAGCAGTTACTATGCAGGAGGGGGCCAGCCCCAGCATTTT CASSYYAGGGQPQHF
many TRBJ2-7 - TRBV5-6 TGTGCCAGCAGCTTTACGGGAAACGAGCAGTACTTC CASSFTGNEQYF
few TRBJ2-5 - TRBV5-5 TGTGCCAGCAGCTGGGGCCTGTATGGGAGTCAAGAGACCCAGTACTTC CASSWGLYGSQETQYF
once TRBJ2-1 TRBD2 TRBV6-5 TGTGCCAGCAGTTACACGGGGGGGCCTGGGAATGAGCAGTTCTTC CASSYTGGPGNEQFF
- TRBJ2-2 - TRBV6-1 TGTGCCAGCAGGAGCGACAGCCCCACCGGGGAGCTGTTTTTT CASRSDSPTGELFF
few TRBJ1-5 - TRBV12-3/TRBV12-4 TGTGCCAGCAGTTTCGGCCAACAGGGTAATCAGCCCCAGCATTTT CASSFGQQGNQPQHF
few TRBJ1-1 - TRBV19 TGTGCCAGTAGGACCGGGGCGAACACTGAAGCTTTCTTT CASRTGANTEAFF
few TRBJ1-2 - TRBV6-2/TRBV6-3 TGTGCCAGCACCCCCCTCGAGAGACGAGAGAAACATGGCTACACCTTC CASTPLERREKHGYTF
- TRBJ1-1 TRBD1 TRBV7-6 TGTGCCAGCAGCTTAGCGACAGGGATGGGCACTGAAGCTTTCTTT CASSLATGMGTEAFF
few TRBJ2-7 - TRBV5-6 TGTGCCAGCAGCTTTATCTACGAGCAGTACTTC CASSFIYEQYF
few TRBJ2-7 - TRBV13 TGTGCCAGCAGCGGAGAGGGGGGGACTCTCTACGAGCAGTACTTC CASSGEGGTLYEQYF
many TRBJ2-1 - TRBV4-1 TGCGCCAGCAGCCAAGTCATACGGGACGAGCAGTTCTTC CASSQVIRDEQFF
few TRBJ1-5 - TRBV2 TGTGCCAGCATCCGTGAGGGGGGGATGGAGCCCCAGCATTTT CASIREGGMEPQHF
few TRBJ2-7 - TRBV10-3 TGTGCCATCACGTCAGACGAGGCCTACGAGCAGTACTTC CAITSDEAYEQYF
- TRBJ2-7 TRBD1 TRBV12-5 TGTGCTAGTGGCATGACAGGGGGCATCTACGAGCAGTACTTC CASGMTGGIYEQYF
- TRBJ1-5 - TRBV6-1 TGTGCCAGCTCAACGGGGCACGGCAATCAGCCCCAGCATTTT CASSTGHGNQPQHF
- TRBJ1-5 - TRBV25-1 TGTGCCAGCAGTGAATCAAACAGGGCAATCGACAATCAGCCCCAGCATTTT CASSESNRAIDNQPQHF
- TRBJ1-2 - TRBV6-2/TRBV6-3 TGTGCCAGCAGTAAGACCGGGACGGCTAACTATGGCTACACCTTC CASSKTGTANYGYTF
- TRBJ2-5 TRBD1 TRBV3-1 TGTGCCAGCAGCCGCCGGACAGGGCGAGAGACCCAGTACTTC CASSRRTGRETQYF
once TRBJ2-3 TRBD2 TRBV4-1 TGCGCCAGCAGCCTCCCTGGGACTAGCGGGGACATTTTGGCACCTTTTCCAGATACGCAGTATTTT CASSLPGTSGDILAPFPDTQYF
- TRBJ2-3 TRBD1 TRBV27 TGTGCCAGCAGAAGGGGGCTTTCTAGCACAGATACGCAGTATTTT CASRRGLSSTDTQYF
few TRBJ2-7 TRBD1 TRBV27 TGTGCCAGCAGTCAGACAGGGGGCGGCCCGTTCTACGAGCAGTACTTC CASSQTGGGPFYEQYF
- TRBJ2-7 - TRBV4-2 TGTGCCAGCAGCCAAGATCTAGGGAGCGAGCAGTACTTC CASSQDLGSEQYF
- TRBJ1-1 - TRBV12-3/TRBV12-4 TGTGCCAGCAGCCCCCAGGGGACGGCTTTCTTT CASSPQGTAFF
few TRBJ1-5 - TRBV4-1 TGCGCCAGCAGCCCCAACCCACAAGGGCCCCAGCATTTT CASSPNPQGPQHF
- TRBJ2-7 - TRBV7-8 TGTGCCAGCGGCTTAGGGGACGACGAGCAGTACTTC CASGLGDDEQYF
- TRBJ2-4 - TRBV4-1 TGCGCCAGCAGCCAAGCGCAGGGGGCCAAAAACATTCAGTACTTC CASSQAQGAKNIQYF